The 2 T cell receptor beta chains below were found in one sample sequenced in a study of response to subunit inactivated influenza vaccine. TCRdb re-analysed the RT-PCR reads in MiXCR, keeping a single row per CDR3 protein. The sample carries 560,000 or so distinct CDR3 sequences, approximately 7.7% recorded once. The sample consisted of PBMCs from blood, taken less than 30 months after vaccination. Receptors originate from a man aged 50-75 years who received an inactivated influenza vaccine.

This clonotype was counted at least ten times. The chain recombines TRBV7-2 with TRBJ1-5; D is uncertain. CDR1 and CDR2 (germline): SGHTA, FQGNSA. Trimming removed 2 bases at V and 6 bases at J, with 8 bases between. The CDR3 is 13 amino acids. The CDR3 spells CASSLSAPQPQHF. For the CDR3, the DNA is TGTGCCAGCAGCTTATCAGCCCCTCAGCCCCAGCATTTT.

This clonotype showed up many times. The chain links TRBV20-1 to TRBJ2-3; TRBD1 matches 9 bases. This CDR3 spans 12 amino acids. After removal of 5 bases from V and 6 bases from J, the junction contained 3 bases not matched to a gene. Germline V gives CDR1 DFQATT, CDR2 SNEGSKA (reference sequence). The CDR3 coding sequence is TGCAGTGCTGGGACAGGGCGGGATACGCAGTATTTT. Encoded protein: CSAGTGRDTQYF.